The present T cell receptor beta chain was sequenced within a study of OX40 agonist ivuxolimab in advanced cancers. As for the study in general: Of mixed ages from roughly 23 to 85 and averaging approximately 60 years, the group was around 78% male. Study outcomes and limitations: Partly responding patients at 0.1-3.0 mg/kg showed some of the smallest clonal expansion.

CDR1 is SGHTA, CDR2 FQGTGA, per germline. This CDR3 has 16 amino acids. J lost 9 bases, V lost 2 bases, and 9 bases had no gene match. Of note for this clone: Its antigen is still unknown.

Clones were sequenced by immunoSEQ multiplex PCR, and TCRdb holds only the in-frame ones, with some missing. The sample has about 69,000 clones, 60% to 85% seen once; the top ten hold 2% to 2.5%. The chain employs TRBV7-3 and TRBJ1-6, with 8 nucleotides matching TRBD1. The receptor comes from an adult with an advanced solid tumor such as melanoma, head and neck, liver or kidney cancer. The sequences come from CD4+ or CD8+ T cells sorted from blood, collected in a trial of the OX40 agonist ivuxolimab. CDR3 sequence: CASSLSPGQGSSPLHF. CDR3 sequence (DNA): TGTGCCAGCAGCTTATCCCCCGGACAGGGTAGTTCACCCCTCCACTTT.